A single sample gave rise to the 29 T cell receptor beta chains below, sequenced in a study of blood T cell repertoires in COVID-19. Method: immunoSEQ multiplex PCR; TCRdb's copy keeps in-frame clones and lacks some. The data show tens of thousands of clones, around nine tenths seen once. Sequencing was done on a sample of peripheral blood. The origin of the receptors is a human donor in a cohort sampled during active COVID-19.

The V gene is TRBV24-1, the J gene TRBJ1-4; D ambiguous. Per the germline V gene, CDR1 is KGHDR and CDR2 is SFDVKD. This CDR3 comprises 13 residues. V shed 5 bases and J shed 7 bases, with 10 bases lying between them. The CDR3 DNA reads TGTGCCACCAGTGCCGGCGGCGGTGAAAAACTGTTTTTT. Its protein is CATSAGGGEKLFF.

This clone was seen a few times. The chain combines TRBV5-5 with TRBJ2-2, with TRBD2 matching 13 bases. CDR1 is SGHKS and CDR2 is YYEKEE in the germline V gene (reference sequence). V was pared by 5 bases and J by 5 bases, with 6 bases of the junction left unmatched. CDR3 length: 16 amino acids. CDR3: CASSPRLAGGTGELFF. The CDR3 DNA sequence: TGTGCCAGCAGTCCCCGACTAGCGGGAGGTACCGGGGAGCTGTTTTTT.

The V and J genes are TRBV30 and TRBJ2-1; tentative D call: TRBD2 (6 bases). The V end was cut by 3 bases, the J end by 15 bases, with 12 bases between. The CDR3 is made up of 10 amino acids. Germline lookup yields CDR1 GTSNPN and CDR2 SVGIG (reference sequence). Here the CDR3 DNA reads TGTGCCTGGAGCCGGGACTCGACGTTCTTC. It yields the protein CAWSRDSTFF.

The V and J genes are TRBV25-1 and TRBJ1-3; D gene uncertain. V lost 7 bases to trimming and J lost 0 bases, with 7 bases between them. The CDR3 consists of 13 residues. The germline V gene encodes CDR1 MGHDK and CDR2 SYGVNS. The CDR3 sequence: CASIGFSGNTIYF. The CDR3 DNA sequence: TGTGCCAGCATTGGCTTCTCTGGAAACACCATATATTTT.

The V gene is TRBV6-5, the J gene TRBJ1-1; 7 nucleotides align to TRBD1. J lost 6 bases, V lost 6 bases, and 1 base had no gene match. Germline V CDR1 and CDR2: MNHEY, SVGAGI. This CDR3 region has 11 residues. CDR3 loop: CASRTGAEAFF. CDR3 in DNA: TGTGCCAGCAGAACAGGGGCTGAAGCTTTCTTT.

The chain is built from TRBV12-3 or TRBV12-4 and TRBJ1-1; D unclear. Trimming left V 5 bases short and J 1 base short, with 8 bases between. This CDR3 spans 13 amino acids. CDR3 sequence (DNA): TGTGCCAGCAGTCCCCGACAGAACACTGAAGCTTTCTTT. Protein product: CASSPRQNTEAFF.

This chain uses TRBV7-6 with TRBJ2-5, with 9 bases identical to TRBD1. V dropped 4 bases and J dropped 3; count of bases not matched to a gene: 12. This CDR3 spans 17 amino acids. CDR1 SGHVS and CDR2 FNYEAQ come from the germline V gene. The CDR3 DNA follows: TGTGCCAGCAGCTCACCATTCCGGGACAGGGAGAAAGAGACCCAGTACTTC. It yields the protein CASSSPFRDREKETQYF.

CDR3 DNA: TGTGCCAGCTCCGGTGGGGGCGGTAATGAAAAACTGTTTTTT. This sequence encodes CASSGGGGNEKLFF. The rearrangement uses TRBV7-2 and TRBJ1-4; tentatively, D is TRBD1 (6 bases). The germline V gene has CDR1 SGHTA and CDR2 FQGNSA. CDR3 length: 14 residues. Trimming shortened V by 8 bases and J by 4 bases, and 14 bases separated the two germline ends.

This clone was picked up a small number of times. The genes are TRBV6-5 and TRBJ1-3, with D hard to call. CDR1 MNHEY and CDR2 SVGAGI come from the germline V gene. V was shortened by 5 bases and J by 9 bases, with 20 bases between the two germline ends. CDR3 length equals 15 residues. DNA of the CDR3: TGTGCCAGCAGTAAGACTCCCGTCTCTGGAGGCACCATATATTTT. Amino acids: CASSKTPVSGGTIYF.

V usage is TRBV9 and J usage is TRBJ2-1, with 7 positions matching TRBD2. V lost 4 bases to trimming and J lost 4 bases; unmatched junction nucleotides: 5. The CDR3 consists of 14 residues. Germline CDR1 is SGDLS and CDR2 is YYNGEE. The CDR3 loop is CASSPGRTYNEQFF. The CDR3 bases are TGTGCCAGCAGCCCCGGGAGGACTTACAATGAGCAGTTCTTC.

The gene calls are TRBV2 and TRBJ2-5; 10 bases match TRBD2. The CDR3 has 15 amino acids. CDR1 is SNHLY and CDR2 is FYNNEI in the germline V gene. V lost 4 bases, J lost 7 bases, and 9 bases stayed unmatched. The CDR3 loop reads CASSVGTSVQGTQYF. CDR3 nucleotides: TGTGCCAGCAGTGTCGGGACTAGCGTTCAGGGGACCCAGTACTTC. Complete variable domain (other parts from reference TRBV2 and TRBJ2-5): EPEVTQTPSHQVTQMGQEVILRCVPISNHLYFYWYRQILGQKVEFLVSFYNNEISEKSEIFDDQFSVERPDGSNFTLKIRSTKLEDSAMYFCASSVGTSVQGTQYFGPGTRLLVL.

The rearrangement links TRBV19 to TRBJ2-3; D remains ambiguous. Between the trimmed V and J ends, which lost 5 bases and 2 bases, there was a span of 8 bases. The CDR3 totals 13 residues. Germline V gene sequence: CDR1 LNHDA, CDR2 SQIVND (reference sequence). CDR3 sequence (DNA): TGTGCCAGTAGTCGGTCATACACAGATACGCAGTATTTT. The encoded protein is CASSRSYTDTQYF.

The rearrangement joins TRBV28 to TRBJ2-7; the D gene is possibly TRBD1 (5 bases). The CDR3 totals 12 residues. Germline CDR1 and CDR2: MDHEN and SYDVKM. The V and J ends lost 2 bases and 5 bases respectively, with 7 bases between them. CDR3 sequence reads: CASSLRGNEQYF. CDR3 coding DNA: TGTGCCAGCAGTTTAAGGGGAAACGAGCAGTACTTC. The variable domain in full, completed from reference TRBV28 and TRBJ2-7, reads DVKVTQSSRYLVKRTGEKVFLECVQDMDHENMFWYRQDPGLGLRLIYFSYDVKMKEKGDIPEGYSVSREKKERFSLILESASTNQTSMYLCASSLRGNEQYFGPGTRLTVT.

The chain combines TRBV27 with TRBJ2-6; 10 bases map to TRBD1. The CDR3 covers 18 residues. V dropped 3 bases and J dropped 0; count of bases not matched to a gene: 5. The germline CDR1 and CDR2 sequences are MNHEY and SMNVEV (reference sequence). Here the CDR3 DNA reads TGTGCCAGCAGTTTGAGGGGACAGGGGACCTCTGGGGCCAACGTCCTGACTTTC. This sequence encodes CASSLRGQGTSGANVLTF. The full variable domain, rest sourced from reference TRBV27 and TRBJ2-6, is EAQVTQNPRYLITVTGKKLTVTCSQNMNHEYMSWYRQDPGLGLRQIYYSMNVEVTDKGDVPEGYKVSRKEKRNFPLILESPSPNQTSLYFCASSLRGQGTSGANVLTFGAGSRLTVL.

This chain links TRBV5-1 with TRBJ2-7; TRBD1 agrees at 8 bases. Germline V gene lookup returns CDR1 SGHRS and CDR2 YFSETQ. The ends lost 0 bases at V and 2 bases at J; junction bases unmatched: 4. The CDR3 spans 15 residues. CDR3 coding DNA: TGCGCCAGCAGCTTGGAGGGACAGGCCCCCTACGAGCAGTACTTC. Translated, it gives CASSLEGQAPYEQYF.

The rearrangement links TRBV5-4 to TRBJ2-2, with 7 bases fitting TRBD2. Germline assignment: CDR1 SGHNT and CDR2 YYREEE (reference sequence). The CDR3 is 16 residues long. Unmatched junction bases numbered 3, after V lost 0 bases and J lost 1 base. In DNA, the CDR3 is TGTGCCAGCAGCTTGGCGCGGGAGAGGAACACCGGGGAGCTGTTTTTT. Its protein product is CASSLARERNTGELFF. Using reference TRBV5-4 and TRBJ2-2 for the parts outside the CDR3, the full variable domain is ETGVTQSPTHLIKTRGQQVTLRCSSQSGHNTVSWYQQALGQGPQFIFQYYREEENGRGNFPPRFSGLQFPNYSSELNVNALELDDSALYLCASSLARERNTGELFFGEGSRLTVL.

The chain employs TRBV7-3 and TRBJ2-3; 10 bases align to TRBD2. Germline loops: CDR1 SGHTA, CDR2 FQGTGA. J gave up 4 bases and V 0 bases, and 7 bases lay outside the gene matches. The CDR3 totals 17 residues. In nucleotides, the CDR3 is TGTGCCAGCAGCTTAACGAGCAGCGGGAGGGGGCCAGATACGCAGTATTTT. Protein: CASSLTSSGRGPDTQYF. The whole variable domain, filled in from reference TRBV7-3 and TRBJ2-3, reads GAGVSQTPSNKVTEKGKYVELRCDPISGHTALYWYRQSLGQGPEFLIYFQGTGAADDSGLPNDRFFAVRPEGSVSTLKIQRTERGDSAVYLCASSLTSSGRGPDTQYFGPGTRLTVL.

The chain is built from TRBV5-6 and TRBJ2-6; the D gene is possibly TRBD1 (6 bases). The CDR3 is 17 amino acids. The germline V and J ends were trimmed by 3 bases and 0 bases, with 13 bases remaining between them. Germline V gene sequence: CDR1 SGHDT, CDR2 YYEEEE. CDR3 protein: CASSSRTASSGANVLTF. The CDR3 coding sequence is TGTGCCAGCAGCTCCCGGACAGCCAGCTCTGGGGCCAACGTCCTGACTTTC.

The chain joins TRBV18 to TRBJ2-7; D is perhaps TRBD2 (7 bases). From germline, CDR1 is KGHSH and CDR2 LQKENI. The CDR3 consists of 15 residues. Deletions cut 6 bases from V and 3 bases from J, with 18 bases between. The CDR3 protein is CASSDLGGAVYEQYF. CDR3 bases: TGTGCCAGCTCTGATTTAGGGGGGGCCGTCTACGAGCAGTACTTC.

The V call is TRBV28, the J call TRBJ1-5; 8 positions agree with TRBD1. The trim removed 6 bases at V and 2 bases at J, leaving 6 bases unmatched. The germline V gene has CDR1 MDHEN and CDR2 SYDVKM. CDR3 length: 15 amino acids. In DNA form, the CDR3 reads TGTGCCAGCAGCCCAAACAGGGGGGGCAATCAGCCCCAGCATTTT. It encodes CASSPNRGGNQPQHF.

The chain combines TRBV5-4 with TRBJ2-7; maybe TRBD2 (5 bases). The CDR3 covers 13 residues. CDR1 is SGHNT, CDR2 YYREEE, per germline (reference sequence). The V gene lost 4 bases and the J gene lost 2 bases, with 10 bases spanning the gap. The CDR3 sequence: CASSLDLTYEQYF. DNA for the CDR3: TGTGCCAGCAGCCTGGACTTAACCTACGAGCAGTACTTC.

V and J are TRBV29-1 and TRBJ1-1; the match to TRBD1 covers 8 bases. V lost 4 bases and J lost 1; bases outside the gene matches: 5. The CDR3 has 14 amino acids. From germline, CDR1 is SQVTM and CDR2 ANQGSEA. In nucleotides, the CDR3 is TGCAGCGTTGCAGGGGGCGGGAGGAACACTGAAGCTTTCTTT. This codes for CSVAGGGRNTEAFF.

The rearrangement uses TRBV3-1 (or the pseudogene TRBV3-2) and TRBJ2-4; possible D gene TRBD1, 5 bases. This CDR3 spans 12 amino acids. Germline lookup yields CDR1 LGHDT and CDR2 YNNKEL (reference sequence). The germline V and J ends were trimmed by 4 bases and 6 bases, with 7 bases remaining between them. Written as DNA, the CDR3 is TGTGCCAGCAGCCCTGACAGAAACATTCAGTACTTC. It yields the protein CASSPDRNIQYF.

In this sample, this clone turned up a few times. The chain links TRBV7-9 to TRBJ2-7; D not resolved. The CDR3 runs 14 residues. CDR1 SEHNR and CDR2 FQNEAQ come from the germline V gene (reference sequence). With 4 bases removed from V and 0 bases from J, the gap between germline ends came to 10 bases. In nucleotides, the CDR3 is TGTGCCAGCAGCTCCCACCTTAGCTCCTACGAGCAGTACTTC. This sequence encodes CASSSHLSSYEQYF.

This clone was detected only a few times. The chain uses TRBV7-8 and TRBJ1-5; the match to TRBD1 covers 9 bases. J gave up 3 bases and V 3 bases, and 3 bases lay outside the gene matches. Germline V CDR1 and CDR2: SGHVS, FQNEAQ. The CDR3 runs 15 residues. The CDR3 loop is CASSFDRGNNQPQHF. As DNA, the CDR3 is TGTGCCAGCAGCTTCGACAGGGGGAACAATCAGCCCCAGCATTTT.

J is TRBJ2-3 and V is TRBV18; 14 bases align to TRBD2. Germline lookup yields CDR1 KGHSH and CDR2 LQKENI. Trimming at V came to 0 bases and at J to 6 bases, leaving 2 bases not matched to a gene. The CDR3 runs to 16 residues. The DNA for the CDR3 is TGTGCCAGCTCACCACCGGGACTAGCGGGAGCCGATACGCAGTATTTT. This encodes CASSPPGLAGADTQYF.

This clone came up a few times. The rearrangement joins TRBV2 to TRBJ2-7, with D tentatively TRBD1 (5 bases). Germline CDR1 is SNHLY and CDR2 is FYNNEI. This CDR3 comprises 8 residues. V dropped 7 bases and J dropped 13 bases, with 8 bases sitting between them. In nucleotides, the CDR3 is TGTGCCAGCACAGGGTGTTACTTC. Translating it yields CASTGCYF.

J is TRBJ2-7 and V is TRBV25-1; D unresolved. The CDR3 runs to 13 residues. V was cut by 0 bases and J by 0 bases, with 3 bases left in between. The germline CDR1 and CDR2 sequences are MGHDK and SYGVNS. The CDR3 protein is CASSEYRSYEQYF. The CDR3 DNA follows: TGTGCCAGCAGTGAATACCGCTCCTACGAGCAGTACTTC.

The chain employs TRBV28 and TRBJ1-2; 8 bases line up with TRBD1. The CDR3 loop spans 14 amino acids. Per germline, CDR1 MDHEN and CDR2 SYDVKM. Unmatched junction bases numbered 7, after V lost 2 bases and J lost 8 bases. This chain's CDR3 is CASSLGQGARGYTF. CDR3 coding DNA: TGTGCCAGCAGTTTAGGGCAGGGGGCGAGGGGCTACACCTTC.